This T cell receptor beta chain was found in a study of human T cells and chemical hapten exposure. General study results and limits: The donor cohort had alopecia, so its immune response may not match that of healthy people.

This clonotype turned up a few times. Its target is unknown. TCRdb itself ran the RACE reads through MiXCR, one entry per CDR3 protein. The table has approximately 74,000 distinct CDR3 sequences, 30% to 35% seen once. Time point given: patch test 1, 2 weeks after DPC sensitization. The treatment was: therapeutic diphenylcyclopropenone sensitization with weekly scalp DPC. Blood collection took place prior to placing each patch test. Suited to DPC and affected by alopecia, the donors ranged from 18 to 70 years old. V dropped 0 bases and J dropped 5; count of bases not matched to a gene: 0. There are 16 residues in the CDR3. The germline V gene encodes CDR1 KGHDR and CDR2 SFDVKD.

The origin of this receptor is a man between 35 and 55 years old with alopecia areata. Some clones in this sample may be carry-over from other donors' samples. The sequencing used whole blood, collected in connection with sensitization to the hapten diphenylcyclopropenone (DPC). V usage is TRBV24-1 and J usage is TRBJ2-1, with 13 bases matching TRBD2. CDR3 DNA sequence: TGTGCCACCAGTGATTTGGGGACTAGCGGGGACAATGAGCAGTTCTTC. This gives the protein CATSDLGTSGDNEQFF.